This T cell receptor (beta chain) came from a study of cytomegalovirus exposure and HLA in healthy donors. At the level of the study: Membership in the Caucasian-associated ancestry cluster was found for 81% of about 430 genotyped donors. Regarding the study as a whole: High specificity and sensitivity for cytomegalovirus status were reported for the classifier. Later analysis identified several of the most significant clusters that appeared linked to common viral pathogens.

Primers: 60 Vbeta forward and 13 Jbeta reverse. As originally analysed: A later analysis counted 80 million or so unique TCR beta chains, roughly 11 million shared. The assay was immunoSEQ multiplex PCR, and TCRdb's table has in-frame clones only and misses some. From that table come the V and J calls and clone size; the DNA was used to work out D and trimming. The table has 150,000 to 180,000 clones, approximately 85% seen once; the top ten hold roughly 2.3%. Points on this clone: Its cognate antigen is unknown.

This CDR3 comprises 15 residues. Germline V lookup: CDR1 MGHRA, CDR2 YSYEKL. V lost 0 bases and J 2 bases, leaving 9 bases between the germline ends. The clonotype was recovered from a woman aged 18 to 35 in good health and CMV-seronegative. V and J are TRBV4-1 and TRBJ2-3; a weak D match, TRBD2 (5 bases). What was sequenced was PBMCs. The CDR3 nucleotides read TGCGCCAGCAGCCAAGATTTAGGACTCACAGATACGCAGTATTTT. Translated, it gives CASSQDLGLTDTQYF.